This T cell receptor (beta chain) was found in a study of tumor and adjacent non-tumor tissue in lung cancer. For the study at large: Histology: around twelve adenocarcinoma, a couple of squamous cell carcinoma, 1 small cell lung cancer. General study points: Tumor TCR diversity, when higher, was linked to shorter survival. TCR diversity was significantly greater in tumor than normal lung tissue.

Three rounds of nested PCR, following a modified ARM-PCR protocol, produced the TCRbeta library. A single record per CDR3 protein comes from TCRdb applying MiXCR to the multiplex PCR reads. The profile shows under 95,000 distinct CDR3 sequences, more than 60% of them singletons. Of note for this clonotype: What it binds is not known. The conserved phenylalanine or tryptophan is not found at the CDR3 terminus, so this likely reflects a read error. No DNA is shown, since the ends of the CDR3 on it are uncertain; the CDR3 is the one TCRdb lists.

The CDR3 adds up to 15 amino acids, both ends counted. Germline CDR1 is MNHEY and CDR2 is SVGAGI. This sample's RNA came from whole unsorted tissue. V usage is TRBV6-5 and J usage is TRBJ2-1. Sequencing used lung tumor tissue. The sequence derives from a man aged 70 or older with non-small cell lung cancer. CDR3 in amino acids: CASRQEILSYNEQLL.